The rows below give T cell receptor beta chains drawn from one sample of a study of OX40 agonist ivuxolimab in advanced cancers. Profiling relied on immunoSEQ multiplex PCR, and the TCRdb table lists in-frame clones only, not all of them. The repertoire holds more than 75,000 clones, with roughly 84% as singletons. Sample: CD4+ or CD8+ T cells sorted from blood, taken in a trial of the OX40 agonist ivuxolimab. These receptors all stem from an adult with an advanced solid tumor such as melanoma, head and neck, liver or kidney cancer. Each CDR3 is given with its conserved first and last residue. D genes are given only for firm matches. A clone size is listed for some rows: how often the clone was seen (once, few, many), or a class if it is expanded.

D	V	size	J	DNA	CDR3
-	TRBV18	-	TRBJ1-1	TGTGCCAGCTCACAGGTTACAGGTCTTGGGGACATTTCTGAAGCTTTCTTT	CASSQVTGLGDISEAFF
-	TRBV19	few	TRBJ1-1	TGTGCCAGTAGTATGTGGGAAAGTGGAGAAGCTTTCTTT	CASSMWESGEAFF
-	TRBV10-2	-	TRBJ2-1	TGCGCCACCAGGTTTACGGGGCCGGCAGGGTCTGAGCAGTTCTTC	CATRFTGPAGSEQFF
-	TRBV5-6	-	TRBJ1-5	TGTGCCAGCAGCTTGGCCGGGTCTTCCACAAAGCCCCAGCATTTT	CASSLAGSSTKPQHF
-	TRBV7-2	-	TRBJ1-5	TGTGCCAGCAGCTCACAGGGAAGGGGCAATCAGCCCCAGCATTTT	CASSSQGRGNQPQHF
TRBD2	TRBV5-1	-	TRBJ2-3	TGCGCCAGCAGCTTGGGCACTAGCGGGGGCGGAGATACGCAGTATTTT	CASSLGTSGGGDTQYF
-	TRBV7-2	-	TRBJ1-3	TGTGCCAGCAGCACAGGAAACACCATATATTTT	CASSTGNTIYF
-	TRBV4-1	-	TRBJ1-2	TGCGCCAGCAGCCAAGAGGGGGGCGGCTACACCTTC	CASSQEGGGYTF
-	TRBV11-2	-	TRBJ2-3	TGTGCCAGCAGCTTTCTCCGCGGGGGCACAGATACGCAGTATTTT	CASSFLRGGTDTQYF
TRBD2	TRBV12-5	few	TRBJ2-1	TGTGCTAGTGGCCCCGGACTAGCGGTATACAATGAGCAGTTCTTC	CASGPGLAVYNEQFF
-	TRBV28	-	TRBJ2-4	TGTGCCAGCAGTCCCCATGGGTCGGCCAAAAACATTCAGTACTTC	CASSPHGSAKNIQYF
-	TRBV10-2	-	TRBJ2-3	TGCGCCAGCAGCTCGAAAGCACGGGGTGAAGATACGCAGTATTTT	CASSSKARGEDTQYF
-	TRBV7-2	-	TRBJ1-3	TGTGCCAGCAGCTTGGTAGACGCTAACTCTGGAAACACCATATATTTT	CASSLVDANSGNTIYF
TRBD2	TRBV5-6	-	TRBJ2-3	TGTGCCAGCAGCGCCGGGACTAGCGGGAGGGGAGATACGCAGTATTTT	CASSAGTSGRGDTQYF
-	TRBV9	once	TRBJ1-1	TGTGCCAGCAGCCCCCGAGAGGGGATTTGGACTGAAGCTTTCTTT	CASSPREGIWTEAFF
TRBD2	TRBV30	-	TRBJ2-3	TGTGCCTGGAGTGGGCGCGGGGGGGCTGGCACAGATACGCAGTATTTT	CAWSGRGGAGTDTQYF
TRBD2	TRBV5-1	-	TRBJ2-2	TGCGCCAGCAGCTGGGCGACTAGCTCCGGGGAGCTGTTTTTT	CASSWATSSGELFF
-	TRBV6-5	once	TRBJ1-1	TGTGCCAGCAGTTACTCCGGAGGCGCGAACACTGAAGCTTTCTTT	CASSYSGGANTEAFF
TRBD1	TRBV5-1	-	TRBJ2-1	TGCGCCAGCAGCGTTGAAAACAGGGGCAATGAGCAGTTCTTC	CASSVENRGNEQFF
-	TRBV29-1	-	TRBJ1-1	TGCAGCGCCCTCGGGTGGGAGGTCACTGAAGCTTTCTTT	CSALGWEVTEAFF
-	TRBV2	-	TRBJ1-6	TGTGCCAGCAGTGTTGCGGACACCAATTCACCCCTCCACTTT	CASSVADTNSPLHF
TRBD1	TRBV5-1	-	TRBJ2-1	TGCGCCAGCAGCTTGGGGGGACAGGCCCACAATGAGCAGTTCTTC	CASSLGGQAHNEQFF
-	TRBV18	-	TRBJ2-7	TGTGCCAGCTCACCATTGGGAGACGAGCAGTACTTC	CASSPLGDEQYF
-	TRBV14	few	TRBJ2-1	TGTGCCAGCAGCTACTACAATGAGCAGTTCTTC	CASSYYNEQFF
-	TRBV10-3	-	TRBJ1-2	TGTGCCATCAGTGAGTCACAGAGACCCTATGGCTACACCTTC	CAISESQRPYGYTF
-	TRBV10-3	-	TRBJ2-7	TGTGCCATCAGTGAGTCTAGGTGGGCTTGGGAGCAGTACTTC	CAISESRWAWEQYF
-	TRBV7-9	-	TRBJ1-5	TGTGCCAGCAGCTACTTTAGCAATCAGCCCCAGCATTTT	CASSYFSNQPQHF
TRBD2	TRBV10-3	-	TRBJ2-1	TGTGCCATCAGTGAGTATAATAGCGGGGGCCCCTCCTACAATGAGCAGTTCTTC	CAISEYNSGGPSYNEQFF